This T cell receptor beta chain was documented in a study of blood T cells in healthy people across ages. V lost 7 bases and J 4 bases, leaving 17 bases between the germline ends. There are 14 residues in the CDR3. Germline V gene sequence: CDR1 SGHRS, CDR2 YFSETQ. This clonotype was observed a few times. A second PCR of roughly 7 to 11 cycles used a sample-barcoded 5' primer and a J-beta primer mix. Via MiXCR, TCRdb re-called the 5' RACE reads, giving one row per CDR3 protein. This repertoire shows about 680,000 distinct CDR3 sequences, approximately 50% found once; its top ten account for roughly 34%.

This receptor was identified in a woman aged 55-69 years in good health. This chain links TRBV5-1 with TRBJ1-1; tentatively, D is TRBD1 (5 bases). Sequencing input: blood. The CDR3 is CASSGRGGSTEAFF. CDR3 in DNA: TGCGCCAGCTCTGGAAGGGGCGGGAGCACTGAAGCTTTCTTT.